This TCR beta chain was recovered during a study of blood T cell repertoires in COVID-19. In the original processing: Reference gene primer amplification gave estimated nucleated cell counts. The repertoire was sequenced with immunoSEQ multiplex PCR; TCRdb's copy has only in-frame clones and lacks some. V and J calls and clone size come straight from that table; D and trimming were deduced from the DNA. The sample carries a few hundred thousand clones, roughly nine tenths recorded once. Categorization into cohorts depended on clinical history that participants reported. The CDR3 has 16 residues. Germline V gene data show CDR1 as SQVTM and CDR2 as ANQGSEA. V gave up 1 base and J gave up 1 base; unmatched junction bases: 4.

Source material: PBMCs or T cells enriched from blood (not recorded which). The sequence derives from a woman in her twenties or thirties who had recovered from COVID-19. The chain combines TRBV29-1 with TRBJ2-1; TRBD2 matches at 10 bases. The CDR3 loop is CSVEGLAGSSYNEQFF. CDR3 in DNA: TGCAGCGTTGAAGGACTAGCGGGCTCTTCCTACAATGAGCAGTTCTTC.